This T cell receptor beta chain was identified during a study of blood T cell repertoires in COVID-19. About the study: The study drew acute and convalescent COVID-19 samples from the United States, Italy and Spain. T cells, B-cell-depleted T cells, or PBMCs provided the cDNA or gDNA that served as material.

Looked up from germline, CDR1 is MNHNY and CDR2 is SVGAGI (reference sequence). CDR3 length equals 12 residues. V was shortened by 6 bases and J by 5 bases, with 11 bases between the two germline ends. As originally analysed: Amplification with reference gene primers provided the estimates of nucleated cell counts. Profiled with immunoSEQ multiplex PCR; TCRdb holds only in-frame clones, not every one. V, J and clone size are taken as reported in that table, and D and trimming were inferred from the DNA itself. The sample holds approximately 75,000 clones, about 70% seen once. The chain carries TRBV6-6 and TRBJ2-7; D is ambiguous. The sample was peripheral blood. This receptor was taken from a woman of 80 years or more with active or convalescent COVID-19. The CDR3 DNA follows: TGTGCCAGCAGCCCTCGTCCCGACGAGCAGTACTTC. This translates into CASSPRPDEQYF.